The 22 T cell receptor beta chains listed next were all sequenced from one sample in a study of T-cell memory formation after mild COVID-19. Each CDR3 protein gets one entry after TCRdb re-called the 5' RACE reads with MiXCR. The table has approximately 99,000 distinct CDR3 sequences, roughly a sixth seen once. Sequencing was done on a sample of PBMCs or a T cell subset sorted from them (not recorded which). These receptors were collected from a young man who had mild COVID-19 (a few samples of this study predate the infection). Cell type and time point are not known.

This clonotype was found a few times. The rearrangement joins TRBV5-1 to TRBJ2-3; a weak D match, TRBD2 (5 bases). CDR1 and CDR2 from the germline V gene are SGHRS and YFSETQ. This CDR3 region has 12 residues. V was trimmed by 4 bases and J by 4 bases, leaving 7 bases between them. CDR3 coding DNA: TGCGCCAGCAGCCCGGAGGCAGATACGCAGTATTTT. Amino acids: CASSPEADTQYF. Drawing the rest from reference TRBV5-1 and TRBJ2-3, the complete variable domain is KAGVTQTPRYLIKTRGQQVTLSCSPISGHRSVSWYQQTPGQGLQFLFEYFSETQRNKGNFPGRFSGRQFSNSRSEMNVSTLELGDSALYLCASSPEADTQYFGPGTRLTVL.

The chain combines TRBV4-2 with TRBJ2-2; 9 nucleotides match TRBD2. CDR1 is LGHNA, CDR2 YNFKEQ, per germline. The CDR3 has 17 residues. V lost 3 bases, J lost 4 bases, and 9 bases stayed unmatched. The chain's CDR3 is CASSQLSTSGVTGELFF. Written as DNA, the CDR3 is TGTGCCAGCAGCCAGCTATCGACTAGCGGTGTCACCGGGGAGCTGTTTTTT.

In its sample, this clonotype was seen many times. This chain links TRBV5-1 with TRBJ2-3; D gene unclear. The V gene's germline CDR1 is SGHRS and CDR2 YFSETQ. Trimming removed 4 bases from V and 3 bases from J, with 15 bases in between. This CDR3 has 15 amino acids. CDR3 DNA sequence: TGCGCCAGCAGCACCACCCCGACCCTAACAGATACGCAGTATTTT. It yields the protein CASSTTPTLTDTQYF.

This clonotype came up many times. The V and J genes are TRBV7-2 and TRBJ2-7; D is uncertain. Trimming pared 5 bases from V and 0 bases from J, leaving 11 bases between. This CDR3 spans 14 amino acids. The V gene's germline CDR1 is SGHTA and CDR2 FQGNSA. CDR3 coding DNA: TGTGCCAGCAGCGCCTGGTGGGGCTCCTACGAGCAGTACGTC. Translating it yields CASSAWWGSYEQYV.

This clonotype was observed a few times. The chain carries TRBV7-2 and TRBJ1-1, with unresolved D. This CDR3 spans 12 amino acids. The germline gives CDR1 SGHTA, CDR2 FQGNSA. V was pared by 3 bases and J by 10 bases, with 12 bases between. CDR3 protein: CASSFPAVRAFF. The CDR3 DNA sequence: TGTGCCAGCAGCTTTCCAGCCGTGAGAGCTTTCTTT.

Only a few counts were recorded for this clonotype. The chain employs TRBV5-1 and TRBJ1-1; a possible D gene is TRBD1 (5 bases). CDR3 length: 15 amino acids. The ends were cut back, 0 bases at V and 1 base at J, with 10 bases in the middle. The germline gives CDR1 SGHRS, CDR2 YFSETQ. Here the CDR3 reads CASSLAIGANTEAFF. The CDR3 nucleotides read TGCGCCAGCAGCTTGGCTATAGGGGCGAACACTGAAGCTTTCTTT.

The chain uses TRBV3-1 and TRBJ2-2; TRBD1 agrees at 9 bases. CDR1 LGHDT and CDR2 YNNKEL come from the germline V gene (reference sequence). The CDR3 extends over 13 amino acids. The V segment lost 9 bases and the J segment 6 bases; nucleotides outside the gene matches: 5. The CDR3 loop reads CASNTGGPGELFF. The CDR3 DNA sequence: TGTGCCAGTAACACAGGGGGCCCCGGGGAGCTGTTTTTT.

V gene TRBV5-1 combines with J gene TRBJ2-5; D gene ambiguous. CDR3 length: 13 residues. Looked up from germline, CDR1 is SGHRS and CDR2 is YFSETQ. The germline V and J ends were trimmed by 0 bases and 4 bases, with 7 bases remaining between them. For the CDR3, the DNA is TGCGCCAGCAGCTTGGGGTTAAGAGAGACCCAGTACTTC. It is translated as CASSLGLRETQYF.

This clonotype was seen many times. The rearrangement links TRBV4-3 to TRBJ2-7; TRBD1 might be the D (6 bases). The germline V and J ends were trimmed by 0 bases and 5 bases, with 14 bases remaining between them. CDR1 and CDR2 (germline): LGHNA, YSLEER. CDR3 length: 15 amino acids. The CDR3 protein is CASSQDYRDIHEQYF. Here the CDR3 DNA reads TGCGCCAGCAGCCAAGACTACCGGGACATCCACGAGCAGTACTTC.

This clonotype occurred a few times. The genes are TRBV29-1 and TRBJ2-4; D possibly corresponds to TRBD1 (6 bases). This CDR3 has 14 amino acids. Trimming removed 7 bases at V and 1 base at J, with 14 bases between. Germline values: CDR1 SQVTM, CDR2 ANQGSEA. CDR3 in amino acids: CSARTGLAKNIQYF. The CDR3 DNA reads TGCAGCGCGCGAACAGGGCTGGCCAAAAACATTCAGTACTTC.

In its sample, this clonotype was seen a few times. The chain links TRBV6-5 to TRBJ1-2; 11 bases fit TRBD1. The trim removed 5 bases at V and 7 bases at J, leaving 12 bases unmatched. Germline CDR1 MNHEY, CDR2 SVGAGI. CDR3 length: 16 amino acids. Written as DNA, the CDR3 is TGTGCCAGCAGTGGTCGGGACAGGGGGAATTCCGCTGGCTACACCTTC. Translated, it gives CASSGRDRGNSAGYTF.

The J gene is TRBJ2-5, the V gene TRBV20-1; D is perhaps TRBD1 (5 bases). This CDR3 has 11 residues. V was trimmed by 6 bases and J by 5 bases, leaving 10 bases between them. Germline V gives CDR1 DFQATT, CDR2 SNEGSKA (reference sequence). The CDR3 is CSAGQWETQYF. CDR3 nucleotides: TGCAGTGCGGGGCAGTGGGAGACCCAGTACTTC.

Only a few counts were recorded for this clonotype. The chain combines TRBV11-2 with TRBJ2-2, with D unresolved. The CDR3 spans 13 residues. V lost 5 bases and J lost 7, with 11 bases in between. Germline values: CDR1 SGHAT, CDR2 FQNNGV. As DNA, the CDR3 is TGTGCCAGCAGCCAGCTACTATACGGGGAGCTGTTTTTT. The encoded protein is CASSQLLYGELFF.

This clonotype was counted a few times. The CDR3 reads CASSPRTSGGNADTQYF. The CDR3 DNA is TGTGCCAGCAGCCCAAGGACTAGCGGGGGGAACGCAGATACGCAGTATTTT. The V and J genes are TRBV9 and TRBJ2-3; 14 bases map to TRBD2. Losses at the gene ends were 4 bases for V and 4 bases for J; bases not matched to a gene: 8. Per germline, CDR1 SGDLS and CDR2 YYNGEE. The CDR3 length is 17 residues. The whole variable domain, filled in from reference TRBV9 and TRBJ2-3, reads DSGVTQTPKHLITATGQRVTLRCSPRSGDLSVYWYQQSLDQGLQFLIQYYNGEERAKGNILERFSAQQFPDLHSELNLSSLELGDSALYFCASSPRTSGGNADTQYFGPGTRLTVL.

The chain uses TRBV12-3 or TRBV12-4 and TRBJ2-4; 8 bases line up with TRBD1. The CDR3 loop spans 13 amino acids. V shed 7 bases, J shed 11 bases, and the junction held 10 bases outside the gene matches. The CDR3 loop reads CASTPGTGLVQYF. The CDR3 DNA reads TGTGCCAGCACCCCGGGGACAGGCCTCGTTCAGTACTTC.

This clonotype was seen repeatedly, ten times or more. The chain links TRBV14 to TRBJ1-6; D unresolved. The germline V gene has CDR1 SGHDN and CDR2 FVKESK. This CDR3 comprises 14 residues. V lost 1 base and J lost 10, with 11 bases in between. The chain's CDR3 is CASSQGREYSPLHF. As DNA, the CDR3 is TGTGCCAGCAGCCAAGGAAGGGAGTACTCACCCCTCCACTTT.

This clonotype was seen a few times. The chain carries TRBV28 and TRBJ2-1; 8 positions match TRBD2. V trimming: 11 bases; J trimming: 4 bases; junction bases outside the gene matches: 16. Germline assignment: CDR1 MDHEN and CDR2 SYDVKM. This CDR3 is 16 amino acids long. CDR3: CASRAGLAGSYNEQFF. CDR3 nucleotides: TGTGCCTCACGTGCGGGGCTAGCGGGCTCTTACAATGAGCAGTTCTTC.

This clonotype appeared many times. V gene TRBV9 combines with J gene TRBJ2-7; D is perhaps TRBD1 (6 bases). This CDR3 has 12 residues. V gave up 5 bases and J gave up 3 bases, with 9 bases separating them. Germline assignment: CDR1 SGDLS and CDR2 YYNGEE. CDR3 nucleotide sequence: TGTGCCAGCAGTCTACAGGGCTACGAGCAGTACTTC. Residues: CASSLQGYEQYF.

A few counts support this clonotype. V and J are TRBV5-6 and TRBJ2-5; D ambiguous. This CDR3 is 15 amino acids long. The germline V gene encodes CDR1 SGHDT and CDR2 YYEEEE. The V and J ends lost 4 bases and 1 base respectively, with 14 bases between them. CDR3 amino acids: CASSPYQVTQETQYF. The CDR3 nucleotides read TGTGCCAGCAGCCCGTACCAGGTCACCCAAGAGACCCAGTACTTC. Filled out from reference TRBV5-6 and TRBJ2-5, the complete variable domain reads DAGVTQSPTHLIKTRGQQVTLRCSPKSGHDTVSWYQQALGQGPQFIFQYYEEEERQRGNFPDRFSGHQFPNYSSELNVNALLLGDSALYLCASSPYQVTQETQYFGPGTRLLVL.

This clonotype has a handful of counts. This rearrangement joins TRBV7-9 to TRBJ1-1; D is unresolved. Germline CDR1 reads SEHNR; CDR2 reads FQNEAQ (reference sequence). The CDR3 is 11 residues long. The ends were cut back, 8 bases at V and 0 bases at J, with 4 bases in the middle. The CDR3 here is CASLLNTEAFF. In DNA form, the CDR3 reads TGTGCCAGCCTTTTGAACACTGAAGCTTTCTTT.

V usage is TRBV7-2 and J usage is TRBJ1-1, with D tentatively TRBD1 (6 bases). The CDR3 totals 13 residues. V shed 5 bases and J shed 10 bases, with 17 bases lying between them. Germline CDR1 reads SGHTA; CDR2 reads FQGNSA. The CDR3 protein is CASSLGQGIGAFF. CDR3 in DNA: TGTGCCAGCAGCCTAGGGCAGGGGATTGGAGCTTTCTTT. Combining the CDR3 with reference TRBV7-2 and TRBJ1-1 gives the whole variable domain GAGVSQSPSNKVTEKGKDVELRCDPISGHTALYWYRQSLGQGLEFLIYFQGNSAPDKSGLPSDRFSAERTGGSVSTLTIQRTQQEDSAVYLCASSLGQGIGAFFGQGTRLTVV.

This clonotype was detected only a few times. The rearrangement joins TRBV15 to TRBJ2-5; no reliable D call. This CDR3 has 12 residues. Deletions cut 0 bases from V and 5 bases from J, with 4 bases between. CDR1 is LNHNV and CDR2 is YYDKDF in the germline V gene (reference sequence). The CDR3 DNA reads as TGTGCCACCAGCAGAGACAGTGAGACCCAGTACTTC. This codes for CATSRDSETQYF.